These 4 T cell receptor beta chains were all obtained from the same sample, sequenced in a study of shared clonotypes between healthy human individuals. Assay: immunoSEQ multiplex PCR; the TCRdb copy retains only in-frame clones and omits some. The sample carries hundreds of thousands of clones, roughly 96% recorded once. Naive-designated CD8 cells lacked CD45RO, were positively enriched for CCR7, and omitted terminally differentiated effector memory CD45RA+ cells. Sequenced input: naive CD8+ T cells sorted from blood. Every receptor here comes from a woman in her 30s in good health.

V and J are TRBV5-4 and TRBJ2-7, with TRBD1 identical over 10 bases. V shed 3 bases, J shed 5 bases, and the junction held 5 bases outside the gene matches. The CDR3 runs to 14 residues. The V gene's germline CDR1 is SGHNT and CDR2 YYREEE (reference sequence). The CDR3 is CASSSGQGRDEQYF. The CDR3 nucleotides are TGTGCCAGCAGCTCGGGACAGGGGAGGGACGAGCAGTACTTC.

This clone was observed a single time. This chain connects TRBV28 to TRBJ2-7; no clear D. V was cut by 2 bases and J by 0 bases, with 8 bases left in between. The CDR3 is 14 residues long. CDR1 and CDR2 from the germline V gene are MDHEN and SYDVKM. The CDR3 spells CASSLRAASYEQYF. The CDR3 nucleotides are TGTGCCAGCAGTTTAAGGGCGGCCTCCTACGAGCAGTACTTC.

This chain joins TRBV27 and TRBJ2-7; 8 bases are shared with TRBD2. The CDR3 has 13 residues. The germline CDR1 and CDR2 sequences are MNHEY and SMNVEV (reference sequence). V trimming: 6 bases; J trimming: 2 bases; junction bases outside the gene matches: 3. CDR3 residues: CASRAAGAYEQYF. In DNA, the CDR3 is TGTGCCAGCAGGGCAGCGGGAGCCTACGAGCAGTACTTC.

This rearrangement joins TRBV28 to TRBJ1-6; D uncertain. Per germline, CDR1 MDHEN and CDR2 SYDVKM. This CDR3 region has 16 residues. V lost 7 bases, J lost 0 bases, and 13 bases lay in between. CDR3 region: CASNPVRSSYNSPLHF. CDR3 sequence (DNA): TGTGCCAGCAATCCCGTCCGGAGCTCCTATAATTCACCCCTCCACTTT.